These 30 T cell receptor beta chains originate from one sample sequenced in a study of blood T cell repertoires in COVID-19. The data were produced by immunoSEQ multiplex PCR, yet TCRdb's version contains in-frame clones alone and is incomplete. The data show some 200,000 clones, approximately 83% seen once. The sequenced material came from peripheral blood. The receptors here all came from a woman aged 55-75 years with acute or convalescent COVID-19.

Here the CDR3 DNA reads TGCGCCAGCAGCTTAGGGGGCTACGAGCAGTACTTC. The encoded protein is CASSLGGYEQYF. The rearrangement joins TRBV5-1 to TRBJ2-7, with a tentative D call TRBD1 (6 bases). The germline V and J ends were trimmed by 2 bases and 3 bases, with 6 bases remaining between them. Germline V gene lookup returns CDR1 SGHRS and CDR2 YFSETQ. The CDR3 runs 12 residues.

This rearrangement joins TRBV28 to TRBJ1-1; D gene unclear. The V end lost 6 bases, the J end lost 5 bases, and 7 bases lay between the germline ends. The germline V gene encodes CDR1 MDHEN and CDR2 SYDVKM. The CDR3 is 11 residues long. CDR3 bases: TGTGCCAGCAGCCGGAGGACTGAAGCTTTCTTT. Its protein product is CASSRRTEAFF.

The chain is built from TRBV5-1 and TRBJ1-1; TRBD1 is a possible D gene (5 bases). The germline V gene has CDR1 SGHRS and CDR2 YFSETQ. Trimming took off 7 bases at V and 2 bases at J, with 12 bases between the two ends. This CDR3 has 13 amino acids. In DNA form, the CDR3 reads TGCGCCAGCGGCAGGGTCCCAAACACTGAAGCTTTCTTT. The encoded protein is CASGRVPNTEAFF.

CDR3 coding DNA: TGTGCCAGCTCACCAGGGACTAGCCTCCCCTACGAGCAGTACTTC. Residues: CASSPGTSLPYEQYF. The chain employs TRBV18 and TRBJ2-7; 9 bases match TRBD2. Germline lookup yields CDR1 KGHSH and CDR2 LQKENI. The length of the CDR3 is 15 residues. V dropped 2 bases and J dropped 2; count of bases not matched to a gene: 4.

The V gene is TRBV28, the J gene TRBJ1-2, with 8 nucleotides matching TRBD1. V was pared by 6 bases and J by 4 bases, with 10 bases of the junction left unmatched. Germline V lookup: CDR1 MDHEN, CDR2 SYDVKM. The CDR3 runs 15 residues. The CDR3 sequence: CASRRQGTLIYGYTF. CDR3 nucleotide sequence: TGTGCCAGCAGAAGACAGGGGACTCTAATCTATGGCTACACCTTC.

J is TRBJ1-1 and V is TRBV7-9; perhaps TRBD1 as D (6 bases). V was trimmed by 5 bases and J by 3 bases, leaving 13 bases between them. This CDR3 has 14 residues. Germline-derived CDR1 and CDR2 are SEHNR and FQNEAQ (reference sequence). Here the CDR3 DNA reads TGTGCCAGCAGCCTCAGGGGACCGGACACTGAAGCTTTCTTT. Translating it yields CASSLRGPDTEAFF.

This sequence joins TRBV30 and TRBJ2-2; 8 nucleotides line up with TRBD1. This CDR3 spans 15 amino acids. Germline V gives CDR1 GTSNPN, CDR2 SVGIG (reference sequence). V lost 3 bases, J lost 0 bases, and 3 bases stayed unmatched. The CDR3: CAWSRRGPNTGELFF. The CDR3, as DNA: TGTGCCTGGAGCCGCAGGGGGCCGAACACCGGGGAGCTGTTTTTT.

This chain links TRBV18 with TRBJ2-3, with 9 bases fitting TRBD1. CDR1 is KGHSH and CDR2 is LQKENI in the germline V gene. J lost 2 bases, V lost 4 bases, and 4 bases had no gene match. This CDR3 is 15 amino acids long. CDR3 in DNA: TGTGCCAGCTCACGGGACAGGGCGTCCACAGATACGCAGTATTTT. Translating it yields CASSRDRASTDTQYF.

The chain combines TRBV6-5 with TRBJ1-2; 7 bases are shared with TRBD1. Germline V lookup: CDR1 MNHEY, CDR2 SVGAGI. This CDR3 contains 15 residues. V was pared by 0 bases and J by 5 bases, with 6 bases of the junction left unmatched. The CDR3 loop reads CASSYSLDRVYGYTF. The CDR3 DNA reads as TGTGCCAGCAGTTACTCGCTTGACAGGGTATATGGCTACACCTTC.

J is TRBJ1-1 and V is TRBV5-1; tentatively, D is TRBD1 (6 bases). The ends were cut back, 4 bases at V and 0 bases at J, with 10 bases in the middle. The CDR3 contains 14 residues. Per germline, CDR1 SGHRS and CDR2 YFSETQ. The CDR3 DNA reads TGCGCCAGCAGCGGGGGACACCTGAACACTGAAGCTTTCTTT. It yields the protein CASSGGHLNTEAFF.

The chain couples TRBV30 to TRBJ1-3, with D unclear. Deletions cut 0 bases from V and 4 bases from J, with 10 bases between. CDR3 length equals 14 residues. From germline, CDR1 is GTSNPN and CDR2 SVGIG (reference sequence). CDR3 residues: CAWSVPGKGNTIYF. CDR3 nucleotides: TGTGCCTGGAGTGTGCCGGGAAAAGGAAACACCATATATTTT.

The chain employs TRBV28 and TRBJ1-5; D possibly corresponds to TRBD1 (6 bases). Germline V CDR1 and CDR2: MDHEN, SYDVKM. The CDR3 sequence is 14 residues long. Trimming took off 6 bases at V and 6 bases at J, with 15 bases between the two ends. DNA for the CDR3: TGTGCCAGCAGCCCTACAGGGTCGGCTCAGCCCCAGCATTTT. Amino acid sequence: CASSPTGSAQPQHF.

This rearrangement joins TRBV18 to TRBJ1-1; 10 bases match TRBD1. With 2 bases clipped from V and 10 bases from J, the junction kept 4 bases outside the gene matches. The CDR3 is 13 residues long. CDR1 KGHSH and CDR2 LQKENI come from the germline V gene. The CDR3 loop reads CASSPGDRGPAFF. CDR3 nucleotide sequence: TGTGCCAGCTCACCAGGGGACAGGGGTCCAGCTTTCTTT.

This rearrangement joins TRBV7-2 to TRBJ1-4; 9 positions match TRBD1. The germline V gene has CDR1 SGHTA and CDR2 FQGNSA. V lost 5 bases to trimming and J lost 5 bases; unmatched junction nucleotides: 6. The CDR3 extends over 15 amino acids. The CDR3 here is CASSQTTGGNEKLFF. CDR3 coding DNA: TGTGCCAGCAGCCAAACGACAGGGGGGAATGAAAAACTGTTTTTT. The whole variable domain, filled in from reference TRBV7-2 and TRBJ1-4, reads GAGVSQSPSNKVTEKGKDVELRCDPISGHTALYWYRQSLGQGLEFLIYFQGNSAPDKSGLPSDRFSAERTGGSVSTLTIQRTQQEDSAVYLCASSQTTGGNEKLFFGSGTQLSVL.

The rearrangement joins TRBV30 to TRBJ1-3; D possibly corresponds to TRBD1 (5 bases). Germline CDR1 and CDR2: GTSNPN and SVGIG (reference sequence). The CDR3 totals 14 residues. The V end lost 5 bases, the J end lost 3 bases, and 14 bases lay between the germline ends. The CDR3 bases are TGTGCCTGGTGTCATAGGGGCCTTGGAAACACCATATATTTT. Amino acids: CAWCHRGLGNTIYF.

The chain employs TRBV12-3 or TRBV12-4 and TRBJ1-5; 7 nucleotides line up with TRBD1. The CDR3 contains 12 residues. V trimming: 1 base; J trimming: 16 bases; junction bases outside the gene matches: 7. CDR3 bases: TGTGCCAGCAGTTTAGGTCAGGGGGTCCCCCATTTT. This translates into CASSLGQGVPHF.

This chain joins TRBV10-3 and TRBJ2-7, with 9 bases lining up with TRBD2. The V gene end was trimmed by 3 bases and the J gene end by 7 bases; junction bases not matched to a gene: 19. Looked up from germline, CDR1 is ENHRY and CDR2 is SYGVKD. This CDR3 comprises 18 residues. The CDR3 protein is CAISDPMGSWLAGREQYF. Here the CDR3 DNA reads TGTGCCATCAGTGACCCCATGGGCTCGTGGCTAGCGGGGAGGGAGCAGTACTTC.

The rearrangement uses TRBV30 and TRBJ1-6; the match to TRBD1 covers 8 bases. V lost 3 bases to trimming and J lost 14 bases; unmatched junction nucleotides: 9. This CDR3 is built from 13 residues. Germline V gene lookup returns CDR1 GTSNPN and CDR2 SVGIG (reference sequence). CDR3 protein: CAWSRQGSATLHF. Written as DNA, the CDR3 is TGTGCCTGGAGCAGACAGGGGTCAGCGACCCTCCACTTT. Complete variable domain (other parts from reference TRBV30 and TRBJ1-6): SQTIHQWPATLVQPVGSPLSLECTVEGTSNPNLYWYRQAAGRGLQLLFYSVGIGQISSEVPQNLSASRPQDRQFILSSKKLLLSDSGFYLCAWSRQGSATLHFGNGTRLTVT.

This chain uses TRBV9 with TRBJ1-4, with a weak D call TRBD1 (5 bases). V lost 0 bases and J 7 bases, leaving 10 bases between the germline ends. Germline lookup yields CDR1 SGDLS and CDR2 YYNGEE. The CDR3 totals 14 residues. The CDR3 protein is CASSVGPGGEKLFF. The CDR3 DNA reads TGTGCCAGCAGCGTAGGTCCGGGGGGTGAAAAACTGTTTTTT.

The chain uses TRBV9 and TRBJ1-1; 9 positions agree with TRBD1. CDR1 and CDR2 from the germline V gene are SGDLS and YYNGEE. The ends lost 2 bases at V and 0 bases at J; junction bases unmatched: 2. The CDR3 is 15 amino acids. CDR3 nucleotides: TGTGCCAGCAGCGTGGGGACAGGGTTGAACACTGAAGCTTTCTTT. Amino acid sequence: CASSVGTGLNTEAFF.

The V gene is TRBV6-5, the J gene TRBJ2-3; D possibly corresponds to TRBD1 (5 bases). CDR1 MNHEY and CDR2 SVGAGI come from the germline V gene. The V end was cut by 6 bases, the J end by 6 bases, with 10 bases between. The length of the CDR3 is 12 residues. The CDR3 DNA sequence: TGTGCCAGCAGCCTTACAGGTGATACGCAGTATTTT. It yields the protein CASSLTGDTQYF.

This rearrangement joins TRBV19 to TRBJ1-2, with 10 bases aligning to TRBD1. Germline V lookup: CDR1 LNHDA, CDR2 SQIVND (reference sequence). V dropped 8 bases and J dropped 8; count of bases not matched to a gene: 8. The CDR3 is 13 residues long. CDR3 bases: TGTGCCAGTGTCCGGGACAGGGGTGAAGGCTACACCTTC. It specifies CASVRDRGEGYTF.

V usage is TRBV4-2 and J usage is TRBJ2-7; possible D gene TRBD1, 6 bases. CDR3 length equals 16 residues. From germline, CDR1 is LGHNA and CDR2 YNFKEQ. V shed 0 bases and J shed 3 bases, with 15 bases lying between them. The DNA for the CDR3 is TGTGCCAGCAGCCAAGAATCGACAGGCCGTTTCTACGAGCAGTACTTC. It yields the protein CASSQESTGRFYEQYF.

The chain combines TRBV9 with TRBJ1-2; 9 bases line up with TRBD1. J lost 7 bases, V lost 0 bases, and 1 base had no gene match. Looked up from germline, CDR1 is SGDLS and CDR2 is YYNGEE. The CDR3 covers 13 residues. CDR3 coding DNA: TGTGCCAGCAGCGTAGGGACAGGGGCTGGCTACACCTTC. It encodes CASSVGTGAGYTF.

The rearrangement joins TRBV6-5 to TRBJ1-2; the D is unclear. The V end was cut by 7 bases, the J end by 4 bases, with 19 bases between. In germline, CDR1 is MNHEY, CDR2 SVGAGI. The CDR3 loop spans 15 amino acids. CDR3 sequence reads: CASTPTVPQAYGYTF. CDR3 nucleotides: TGTGCCAGCACCCCAACAGTCCCCCAGGCCTATGGCTACACCTTC.

The J gene is TRBJ1-2, the V gene TRBV15; 10 bases map to TRBD1. The V gene end was trimmed by 0 bases and the J gene end by 8 bases; junction bases not matched to a gene: 9. CDR1 and CDR2 (germline): LNHNV, YYDKDF (reference sequence). The CDR3 is 16 amino acids. Here the CDR3 reads CATSREGQGKSRGYTF. The CDR3 DNA is TGTGCCACCAGCAGAGAGGGACAGGGGAAAAGTCGAGGCTACACCTTC.

This clone has just a few counts. CDR3 loop: CAWRDREGTEAFF. DNA of the CDR3: TGTGCCTGGAGGGACAGGGAAGGCACTGAAGCTTTCTTT. The chain couples TRBV30 to TRBJ1-1; TRBD1 matches 8 bases. The CDR3 loop spans 13 amino acids. Unmatched junction bases numbered 4, after V lost 3 bases and J lost 4 bases. Germline V gene lookup returns CDR1 GTSNPN and CDR2 SVGIG (reference sequence).

The count of this clone is one. This chain uses TRBV3-1 (or the pseudogene TRBV3-2) with TRBJ2-1, with 12 bases fitting TRBD2. The CDR3 spans 16 residues. V gave up 4 bases and J gave up 0 bases; unmatched junction bases: 1. Germline CDR1 and CDR2: LGHDT and YNNKEL (reference sequence). CDR3 nucleotide sequence: TGTGCCAGCAGCCCTAGCGGGGGGGGCTCCTACAATGAGCAGTTCTTC. Translated, it gives CASSPSGGGSYNEQFF.

The count of this clone is one. The V gene is TRBV5-1, the J gene TRBJ2-3, with D uncertain. The CDR3 is 14 residues long. CDR1 is SGHRS and CDR2 is YFSETQ in the germline V gene. Trimming removed 0 bases at V and 6 bases at J, with 11 bases between. In nucleotides, the CDR3 is TGCGCCAGCAGCTTGGGACAAAGTGGGGATACGCAGTATTTT. This sequence encodes CASSLGQSGDTQYF.

This clone occurred once. The chain couples TRBV10-2 to TRBJ1-3, with D hard to call. Trimming left V 0 bases short and J 2 bases short, with 8 bases between. Germline V gene lookup returns CDR1 WSHSY and CDR2 SAAADI. CDR3 length equals 15 residues. CDR3 region: CASSESATPGNTIYF. In DNA form, the CDR3 reads TGCGCCAGCAGTGAGTCGGCGACTCCTGGAAACACCATATATTTT.